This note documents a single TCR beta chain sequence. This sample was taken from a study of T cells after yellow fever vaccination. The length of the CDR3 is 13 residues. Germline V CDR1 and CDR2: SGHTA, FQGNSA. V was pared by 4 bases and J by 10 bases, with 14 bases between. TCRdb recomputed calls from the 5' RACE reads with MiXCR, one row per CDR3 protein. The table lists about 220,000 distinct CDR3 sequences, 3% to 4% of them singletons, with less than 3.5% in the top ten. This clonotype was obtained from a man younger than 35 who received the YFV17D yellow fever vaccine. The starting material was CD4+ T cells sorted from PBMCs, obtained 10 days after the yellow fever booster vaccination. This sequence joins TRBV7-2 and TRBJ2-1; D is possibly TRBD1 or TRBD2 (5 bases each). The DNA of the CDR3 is TGTGCCAGCAGCTACATCCGGGGCCGGGAGCAGTTCTTC. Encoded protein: CASSYIRGREQFF. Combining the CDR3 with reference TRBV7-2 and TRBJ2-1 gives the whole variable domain GAGVSQSPSNKVTEKGKDVELRCDPISGHTALYWYRQSLGQGLEFLIYFQGNSAPDKSGLPSDRFSAERTGGSVSTLTIQRTQQEDSAVYLCASSYIRGREQFFGPGTRLTVL.